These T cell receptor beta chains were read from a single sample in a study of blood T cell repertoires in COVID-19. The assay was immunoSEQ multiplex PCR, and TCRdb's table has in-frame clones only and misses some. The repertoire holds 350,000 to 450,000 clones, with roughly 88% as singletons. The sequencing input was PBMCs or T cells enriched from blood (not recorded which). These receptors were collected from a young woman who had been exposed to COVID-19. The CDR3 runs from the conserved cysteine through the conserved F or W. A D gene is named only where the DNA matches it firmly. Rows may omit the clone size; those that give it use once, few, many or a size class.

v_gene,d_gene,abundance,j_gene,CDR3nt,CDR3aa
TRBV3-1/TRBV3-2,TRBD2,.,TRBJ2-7,TGTGCCAGCAGCCAAGTCAATAGCGGGAGTTACGAGCAGTACTTC,CASSQVNSGSYEQYF
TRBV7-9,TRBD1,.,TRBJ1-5,TGTGCCAGCAGCCAGCAGGGGGCCGATCAGCCCCAGCATTTT,CASSQQGADQPQHF
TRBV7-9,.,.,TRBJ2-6,TGTGCCAGCAACACTGGGGCCAACGTCCTGACTTTC,CASNTGANVLTF
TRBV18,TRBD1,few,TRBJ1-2,TGTGCCAGCTCTACAGGGGACCTTAACTATGGCTACACCTTC,CASSTGDLNYGYTF
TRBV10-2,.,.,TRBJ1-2,TGCGCCAGCAGTGAGTCGATAGGGGGCTATGGCTACACCTTC,CASSESIGGYGYTF
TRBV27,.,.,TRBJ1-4,TGTGCCAGCAGTCCCAACCCAGGCGGGACTAATGAAAAACTGTTTTTT,CASSPNPGGTNEKLFF
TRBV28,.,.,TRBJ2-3,TGTGCCAGCAGTTTGTCTTGGAGGAAGGGGGGGAGCCGCACAGATACGCAGTATTTT,CASSLSWRKGGSRTDTQYF
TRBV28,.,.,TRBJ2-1,TGTGCCAGCACCCATGCAGGCTCCTACAATGAGCAGTTCTTC,CASTHAGSYNEQFF
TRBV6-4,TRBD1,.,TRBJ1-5,TGTGCCAGCAGGCGGACAGGGTGGAATCAGCCCCAGCATTTT,CASRRTGWNQPQHF
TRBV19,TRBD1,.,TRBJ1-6,TGTGCCAGTTCCCCGAGGGACAGGAATAATTCACCCCTCCACTTT,CASSPRDRNNSPLHF
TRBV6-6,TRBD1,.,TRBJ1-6,TGTGCCAGCAGTCTCTATGGAGGACAGGGCAGTAATTCACCCCTCCACTTT,CASSLYGGQGSNSPLHF
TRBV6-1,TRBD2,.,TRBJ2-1,TGTGCCAGCAGTGTCCTTAGCGGGGGGGTTGGCAATGAGCAGTTCTTC,CASSVLSGGVGNEQFF
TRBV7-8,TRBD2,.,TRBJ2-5,TGTGCCAGCAGCATATCAGGACTAGCGGCTCAAGAGACCCAGTACTTC,CASSISGLAAQETQYF
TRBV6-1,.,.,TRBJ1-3,TGTGCCAGCAGTGAAGCACGGTTTAAGGGGTCAGTCTCTGCTGGAAACACCATATATTTT,CASSEARFKGSVSAGNTIYF
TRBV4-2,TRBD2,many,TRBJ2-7,TGTGCCAGCAGCCAAGGCGGGAGCGCTTACGAGCAGTACTTC,CASSQGGSAYEQYF
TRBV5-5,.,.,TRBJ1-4,TGTGCCAGCAGCAAATCAGAACCCGATAATGAAAAACTGTTTTTT,CASSKSEPDNEKLFF
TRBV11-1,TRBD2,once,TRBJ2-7,TGTGCCAGCAGCTTAGAGGCTAGCGGAAGCTCCTACGAGCAGTACTTC,CASSLEASGSSYEQYF
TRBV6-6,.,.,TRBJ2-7,TGTGCCAGCTACTCAGGGGTGGGCTACGAGCAGTACTTC,CASYSGVGYEQYF
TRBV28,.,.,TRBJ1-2,TGTGCCAGCAGTTTAGAGGCTTATGGCTACACCTTC,CASSLEAYGYTF
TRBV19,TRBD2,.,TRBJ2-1,TGTGCCAGTAGTATAGACGGGAGGGCCTACAATGAGCAGTTCTTC,CASSIDGRAYNEQFF
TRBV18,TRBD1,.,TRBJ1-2,TGTGCCAGCTCACCAGGGACAGTGGAGGATGGCTACACCTTC,CASSPGTVEDGYTF
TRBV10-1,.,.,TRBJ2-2,TGCGCCAGCAGTGAGGACATAAAGAACACCGGGGAGCTGTTTTTT,CASSEDIKNTGELFF
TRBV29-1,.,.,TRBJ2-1,TGCAGCGTTGAACTGGGCCGGAGGAGGGGTGGCACCCCTGAGCAGTTCTTC,CSVELGRRRGGTPEQFF
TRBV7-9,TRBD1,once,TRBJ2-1,TGTGCCAGCAGCTTAGAGGACAGGGGGCTTTACGAGCAGTTCTTC,CASSLEDRGLYEQFF
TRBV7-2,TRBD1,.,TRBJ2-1,TGTGCCAGCATTTACGACAGGGTTGGGTACAATGAGCAGTTCTTC,CASIYDRVGYNEQFF